The text below deals with one T cell receptor (beta chain). V was cut by 4 bases and J by 3 bases, with 19 bases left in between. Germline V gene sequence: CDR1 LGHNA, CDR2 YSLEER. The CDR3 is 18 residues long. The source of the sample is a study of early T cells in non-severe SARS-CoV-2 infection. Unique molecular identifiers were added to individual cDNA molecules. A single record per CDR3 protein comes from TCRdb applying MiXCR to the 5' RACE reads. The sample includes tens of thousands of distinct CDR3 sequences, less than 20% of them seen just once. The specimen comprised whole blood, sampled at baseline. The chain couples TRBV4-3 to TRBJ2-6; D may be TRBD2 (6 bases). This clonotype was sampled from an adult who was a healthcare worker with PCR-confirmed SARS-CoV-2 infection or an uninfected control (not recorded which). The CDR3 sequence is CASSLDLRRDGGANVLTF. The CDR3 coding sequence is TGCGCCAGCAGCCTAGACCTACGGCGGGACGGTGGGGCCAACGTCCTGACTTTC.